The rows below give T cell receptor beta chains drawn from one sample of a study of long-term antiretroviral therapy in people with HIV. The repertoire was sequenced with immunoSEQ multiplex PCR; TCRdb's copy has only in-frame clones and lacks some. The table includes more than 20,000 clones, 70% to 85% detected once. Sequences were derived from unsorted PBMCs, sampled 0.5 years after starting antiretroviral therapy. The receptors stem from a man aged 18 to 29 with HIV. CDR3s include the opening cysteine and the closing phenylalanine or tryptophan. Each record gives: D gene, V gene, J gene, CDR3 protein. A D gene is named only where the DNA matches it firmly.

.	TRBV11-3	TRBJ1-5	CAALAGCGNQPQHF
.	TRBV2	TRBJ2-2	CASSASETNTGELFF
TRBD1	TRBV12-5	TRBJ1-2	CASGLGDRDYYGYTF
.	TRBV30	TRBJ1-3	CAWSRRGHPGNTIYF
.	TRBV19	TRBJ1-2	CASNAGITTNYGYTF
.	TRBV28	TRBJ1-3	CASSFRPVLGTIYF
.	TRBV7-6	TRBJ2-7	CASSPQARVVQEQYF
TRBD1	TRBV4-2	TRBJ2-7	CASSQDLAGGSYEQYF
.	TRBV5-6	TRBJ2-7	CASSFMGHYEQYF
TRBD1	TRBV6-1	TRBJ1-5	CASSADRGHPSPQHF
.	TRBV29-1	TRBJ2-7	CSVEWEDRAGGKQYF
.	TRBV6-1	TRBJ2-3	CASSGTKGADTQYF
.	TRBV7-3	TRBJ1-2	CASSPDKNYGYTF
TRBD2	TRBV27	TRBJ2-7	CASTLAGNHKYEQYF
.	TRBV9	TRBJ2-2	CASSDDRLTGELFF
.	TRBV5-8	TRBJ1-5	CASSSTHKREQPQHF
TRBD1	TRBV19	TRBJ2-2	CASSDGQVLTGELFF
.	TRBV6-5	TRBJ1-6	CASRPSTTSPLHF
.	TRBV19	TRBJ1-1	CASTLMGTNTEAFF
TRBD2	TRBV4-3	TRBJ2-3	CASSQDSLTGGPRDTQYF
.	TRBV29-1	TRBJ1-2	CSVGGGDYGYTF
TRBD1	TRBV6-1	TRBJ2-2	CASDRGNTGELFF
TRBD2	TRBV9	TRBJ2-7	CASSVDLAGNHEQYF
.	TRBV9	TRBJ2-6	CASSVAGRAGSGANVLTF
TRBD2	TRBV11-3	TRBJ2-5	CASSLTSGRIETQYF
.	TRBV27	TRBJ1-5	CASSPGAAGYSNQPQHF
.	TRBV2	TRBJ2-5	CASSTIPQETQYF
TRBD2	TRBV7-3	TRBJ2-1	CASSLTSPGLAGAYNEQFF
.	TRBV28	TRBJ1-2	CASSYPPPANYGYTF
.	TRBV7-3	TRBJ2-2	CASSLGGSDTGELFF
.	TRBV6-6	TRBJ2-7	CASSPVTSARYEQYF
.	TRBV2	TRBJ1-1	CASNKGQPNTEAFF
.	TRBV5-1	TRBJ2-7	CASSLAQGPHEQYF
.	TRBV27	TRBJ1-2	CASSPRLGTQHPSNYGYTF
TRBD2	TRBV10-3	TRBJ2-3	CAISLAGPPGKGVNTQYF
.	TRBV4-1	TRBJ1-1	CASSPIGAEAFF
.	TRBV6-1	TRBJ1-4	CASIDRVDEKLFF
.	TRBV28	TRBJ2-1	CASSTQGGSVYNEQFF
TRBD1	TRBV11-2	TRBJ2-1	CASSPGGPINEQFF
.	TRBV2	TRBJ1-5	CASSDRGLGAQHF
.	TRBV5-1	TRBJ2-7	CASSPGGPYEQYF
.	TRBV9	TRBJ1-5	CASSRGGSNQPQHF
TRBD2	TRBV12-5	TRBJ2-5	CASGSGTSEETQYF
.	TRBV28	TRBJ1-6	CASFGGNSPLHF
.	TRBV5-3	TRBJ1-4	CARSQGEDEKLFF
.	TRBV29-1	TRBJ2-7	CSVIPALRGYEQYF
.	TRBV5-1	TRBJ1-1	CASSLGRAATEAFF
.	TRBV28	TRBJ1-2	CASSSGTREYGYTF
TRBD2	TRBV7-6	TRBJ2-1	CASFLSGRADGFNEQFF
.	TRBV19	TRBJ1-5	CASSMTASNQPQHF
.	TRBV9	TRBJ1-3	CASSVLDRHSGNTIYF
.	TRBV11-2	TRBJ2-2	CASSTVAGELFF
TRBD1	TRBV19	TRBJ1-4	CASSIGADRGGEKLFF
.	TRBV7-2	TRBJ2-3	CASSFWVGSDTQYF
.	TRBV28	TRBJ2-7	CASSLIPGTHYEQYF
TRBD1	TRBV5-4	TRBJ1-6	CASSVPGQLNSPLHF
TRBD2	TRBV18	TRBJ2-7	CASSPAPTGRWDEQYF
TRBD2	TRBV6-5	TRBJ2-5	CASMASGRWETQYF
.	TRBV4-3	TRBJ2-5	CASSQEGPTGETQYF